One sample yielded the 3 T cell receptor beta chains listed below, sequenced in a study of cytomegalovirus exposure and HLA in healthy donors. PCR employed 60 Vbeta and 13 Jbeta primers. TCRdb's copy holds only in-frame clones and misses some; the assay was immunoSEQ multiplex PCR. In the table there are under 150,000 clones, 72% of which are singletons. Sequencing used PBMCs. These receptors all stem from a man in his forties or fifties in good health and CMV-seronegative.

The chain combines TRBV5-5 with TRBJ2-3, with TRBD2 identical over 10 bases. This CDR3 has 19 residues. The V gene's germline CDR1 is SGHKS and CDR2 YYEKEE (reference sequence). V lost 4 bases to trimming and J lost 1 base; unmatched junction nucleotides: 15. CDR3 sequence reads: CASSNRDLAGVRGTDTQYF. The CDR3 nucleotides read TGTGCCAGCAGCAACCGGGATCTAGCGGGAGTACGTGGCACAGATACGCAGTATTTT.

The rearrangement joins TRBV7-8 to TRBJ2-7, with TRBD1 matching over 7 bases. Germline assignment: CDR1 SGHVS and CDR2 FQNEAQ. This CDR3 contains 14 residues. V shed 6 bases, J shed 5 bases, and the junction held 10 bases outside the gene matches. CDR3 residues: CASRPRQGYHEQYF. In nucleotides, the CDR3 is TGTGCCAGCAGACCGAGACAGGGTTACCACGAGCAGTACTTC.

The chain has TRBV16 and TRBJ1-1; D is unresolved. Trimming left V 2 bases short and J 4 bases short, with 8 bases between. Germline V gives CDR1 KGHSY, CDR2 FQNENV. This CDR3 contains 13 residues. CDR3 bases: TGTGCCAGCAGCCAACCGGGGATCACTGAAGCTTTCTTT. This codes for CASSQPGITEAFF.